These 31 T cell receptor beta chains were all obtained from the same sample, sequenced in a study of blood T cell repertoires in COVID-19. Assay used: immunoSEQ multiplex PCR; TCRdb lists only in-frame clones, some missing. The sample has roughly 160,000 clones, around 86% seen once; the top ten hold about 2.6%. Sequenced input: peripheral blood. Source of these receptors: an elderly woman with COVID-19, enrolled during active disease.

This clone has a handful of counts. J is TRBJ1-3 and V is TRBV4-3, with D perhaps matching TRBD1 (5 bases). Trimming shortened V by 2 bases and J by 0 bases, and 14 bases separated the two germline ends. This CDR3 is 17 amino acids long. CDR1 and CDR2 from the germline V gene are LGHNA and YSLEER. CDR3 coding DNA: TGCGCCAGCAGCCAATTTACCACAGGCAACTCTGGAAACACCATATATTTT. Amino acids: CASSQFTTGNSGNTIYF.

The J gene is TRBJ1-5, the V gene TRBV12-3 or TRBV12-4; no firm D call. The CDR3 extends over 13 amino acids. V was clipped by 1 base and J by 7 bases, with 8 bases between them. CDR3 protein: CASSLVREQPQHF. CDR3 bases: TGTGCCAGCAGTTTAGTGAGGGAGCAGCCCCAGCATTTT.

The gene calls are TRBV5-8 and TRBJ2-7, with 8 nucleotides matching TRBD1. Unmatched junction bases numbered 8, after V lost 4 bases and J lost 5 bases. The germline V gene has CDR1 SGHTS and CDR2 YDEGEE. The CDR3 loop spans 14 amino acids. CDR3 nucleotides: TGTGCCAGCAGCCACGGACAGGGAACGGACGAGCAGTACTTC. Amino acid sequence: CASSHGQGTDEQYF.

The V gene is TRBV3-1 (or the pseudogene TRBV3-2), the J gene TRBJ1-6; a possible D gene is TRBD1 (6 bases). V lost 4 bases and J 8 bases, leaving 18 bases between the germline ends. Germline lookup yields CDR1 LGHDT and CDR2 YNNKEL (reference sequence). There are 16 residues in the CDR3. CDR3 sequence reads: CASSPGQPNGHSPLHF. The CDR3 DNA reads TGTGCCAGCAGCCCAGGACAGCCAAATGGGCATTCACCCCTCCACTTT.

This clone was seen a few times. The gene calls are TRBV6-5 and TRBJ1-1; perhaps TRBD1 as D (6 bases). With 4 bases removed from V and 0 bases from J, the gap between germline ends came to 9 bases. CDR1 and CDR2 (germline): MNHEY, SVGAGI. This CDR3 contains 14 residues. The CDR3 sequence is CASSWGTLNTEAFF. The DNA of the CDR3 is TGTGCCAGCAGTTGGGGGACATTGAACACTGAAGCTTTCTTT.

Of note for this clone: The junction shows a germline mismatch at one end, possibly a read error. This chain joins TRBV7-9 and TRBJ1-1; D not certain. The V gene's germline CDR1 is SEHNR and CDR2 FQNEAQ (reference sequence). The length of the CDR3 is 10 residues. CDR3 DNA: TGTGCCAGCGGCAACAATGAAGCTTTCTTT. Translation: CASGNNEAFF.

This chain connects TRBV7-2 to TRBJ2-5; TRBD1 matches 7 bases. The trim removed 1 base at V and 9 bases at J, leaving 14 bases unmatched. Germline CDR1 SGHTA, CDR2 FQGNSA. The CDR3 runs 16 residues. The CDR3 here is CASSLGGRGRIWPQYF. For the CDR3, the DNA is TGTGCCAGCAGCTTAGGCGGCAGGGGGAGAATTTGGCCCCAGTACTTC.

This chain connects TRBV7-2 to TRBJ1-1; D ambiguous. The germline CDR1 and CDR2 sequences are SGHTA and FQGNSA. CDR3 length: 13 amino acids. Deletions cut 2 bases from V and 1 base from J, with 5 bases between. The CDR3 DNA follows: TGTGCCAGCAGCTTATCAGGGAACACTGAAGCTTTCTTT. Translating it yields CASSLSGNTEAFF. The whole variable domain, filled in from reference TRBV7-2 and TRBJ1-1, reads GAGVSQSPSNKVTEKGKDVELRCDPISGHTALYWYRQSLGQGLEFLIYFQGNSAPDKSGLPSDRFSAERTGGSVSTLTIQRTQQEDSAVYLCASSLSGNTEAFFGQGTRLTVV.

This chain joins TRBV18 and TRBJ2-1; the match to TRBD1 covers 9 bases. Per germline, CDR1 KGHSH and CDR2 LQKENI. The CDR3 is 21 residues long. The ends lost 2 bases at V and 0 bases at J; junction bases unmatched: 17. CDR3 protein: CASSPIRTGDLVSSSYNEQFF. Written as DNA, the CDR3 is TGTGCCAGCTCACCAATAAGGACAGGGGATCTTGTTTCGAGCTCCTACAATGAGCAGTTCTTC. Drawing the rest from reference TRBV18 and TRBJ2-1, the complete variable domain is NAGVMQNPRHLVRRRGQEARLRCSPMKGHSHVYWYRQLPEEGLKFMVYLQKENIIDESGMPKERFSAEFPKEGPSILRIQQVVRGDSAAYFCASSPIRTGDLVSSSYNEQFFGPGTRLTVL.

The rearrangement links TRBV11-2 to TRBJ1-2; 7 bases agree with TRBD1. The CDR3 runs 17 residues. V lost 0 bases, J lost 1 base, and 8 bases stayed unmatched. Germline loops: CDR1 SGHAT, CDR2 FQNNGV. Here the CDR3 DNA reads TGTGCCAGCAGCTTAGATCCCGCAGGGGGTGATAACTATGGCTACACCTTC. It specifies CASSLDPAGGDNYGYTF.

This clone was detected a few times. The chain has TRBV7-2 and TRBJ1-6; D is perhaps TRBD1 (6 bases). V lost 5 bases to trimming and J lost 9 bases, with 14 bases between them. The CDR3 has 14 residues. CDR1 SGHTA and CDR2 FQGNSA come from the germline V gene. CDR3 sequence reads: CASSQTGFSSPLHF. The CDR3 DNA reads as TGTGCCAGCAGCCAAACAGGGTTTAGTTCACCCCTCCACTTT. Variable domain in full (rest from reference TRBV7-2 and TRBJ1-6): GAGVSQSPSNKVTEKGKDVELRCDPISGHTALYWYRQSLGQGLEFLIYFQGNSAPDKSGLPSDRFSAERTGGSVSTLTIQRTQQEDSAVYLCASSQTGFSSPLHFGNGTRLTVT.

The chain recombines TRBV7-9 with TRBJ1-1; D not resolved. Trimming shortened V by 7 bases and J by 1 base, and 13 bases separated the two germline ends. Germline V gives CDR1 SEHNR, CDR2 FQNEAQ (reference sequence). The CDR3 is 14 amino acids. The CDR3 loop is CASTPGWQNTEAFF. CDR3 in DNA: TGTGCCAGCACCCCCGGGTGGCAGAACACTGAAGCTTTCTTT.

This chain uses TRBV6-2 or TRBV6-3 with TRBJ1-2; D might be TRBD1 (6 bases). V was trimmed by 0 bases and J by 8 bases, leaving 16 bases between them. The CDR3 contains 15 residues. CDR1 is MNHEY and CDR2 is SVGEGT in the germline V gene. CDR3 DNA sequence: TGTGCCAGCAGTTACTCGGCCAGGGGAGGGCAAGGCTACACCTTC. Translation: CASSYSARGGQGYTF.

This chain joins TRBV5-1 and TRBJ2-1, with D possibly being TRBD2 (5 bases). This CDR3 contains 14 residues. In germline, CDR1 is SGHRS, CDR2 YFSETQ. Trimming left V 2 bases short and J 10 bases short, with 16 bases between. CDR3 DNA: TGCGCCAGCAGCTTCCCCACTAGTCCCGGCGAGCAGTTCTTC. It codes for CASSFPTSPGEQFF.

This sequence joins TRBV9 and TRBJ2-5; possible D gene TRBD2, 6 bases. The CDR3 runs 15 residues. Per germline, CDR1 SGDLS and CDR2 YYNGEE. The V end lost 3 bases, the J end lost 4 bases, and 16 bases lay between the germline ends. CDR3 protein: CASSAGTPWGETQYF. The DNA for the CDR3 is TGTGCCAGCAGCGCAGGGACTCCTTGGGGAGAGACCCAGTACTTC. The entire variable domain, with the rest obtained from reference TRBV9 and TRBJ2-5, is as follows: DSGVTQTPKHLITATGQRVTLRCSPRSGDLSVYWYQQSLDQGLQFLIQYYNGEERAKGNILERFSAQQFPDLHSELNLSSLELGDSALYFCASSAGTPWGETQYFGPGTRLLVL.

The chain combines TRBV28 with TRBJ1-3; no definite D call. V gave up 6 bases and J gave up 0 bases, with 6 bases separating them. Germline V gene lookup returns CDR1 MDHEN and CDR2 SYDVKM. CDR3 length: 13 amino acids. The CDR3 region has the DNA TGTGCCAGCAGGGAGAGCTCTGGAAACACCATATATTTT. Translation: CASRESSGNTIYF.

V is TRBV21-1 and J is TRBJ2-7; the listed D gene, TRBD2, was not tested against the DNA. TRBV21-1 is listed as a pseudogene. This CDR3 is 16 amino acids long. The CDR3 protein is CASSKGETSGKDEQYF. The CDR3 coding sequence is TGTGCCAGCAGCAAAGGGGAGACTAGCGGGAAGGACGAGCAGTACTTC.

The chain combines TRBV11-2 with TRBJ1-4, with TRBD1 as a possible D gene (6 bases). The V and J ends lost 5 bases and 5 bases respectively, with 12 bases between them. Germline V gene lookup returns CDR1 SGHAT and CDR2 FQNNGV. The CDR3 sequence is 14 residues long. CDR3 amino acids: CASSVTGFNEKLFF. Here the CDR3 DNA reads TGTGCCAGCAGCGTTACAGGGTTCAATGAAAAACTGTTTTTT.

The rearrangement uses TRBV28 and TRBJ2-1, with 11 bases identical to TRBD2. CDR1 is MDHEN, CDR2 SYDVKM, per germline. CDR3 length: 18 residues. V lost 8 bases to trimming and J lost 1 base; unmatched junction nucleotides: 13. The DNA for the CDR3 is TGTGCCAGCGTAGCGGGAGGGGCCGGGGTCAGTTCCTACAATGAGCAGTTCTTC. Protein product: CASVAGGAGVSSYNEQFF.

This rearrangement joins TRBV7-2 to TRBJ1-5; D perhaps matches TRBD1 (5 bases). Germline CDR1 reads SGHTA; CDR2 reads FQGNSA. V was pared by 6 bases and J by 6 bases, with 24 bases between. CDR3 length: 17 amino acids. The CDR3 spells CASRSYWGVKWGQPQHF. The DNA of the CDR3 is TGTGCCAGCAGAAGCTACTGGGGGGTCAAATGGGGTCAGCCCCAGCATTTT.

This chain uses TRBV19 with TRBJ2-7; a possible D gene is TRBD1 (5 bases). Between the trimmed V and J ends, which lost 6 bases and 2 bases, there was a span of 17 bases. The CDR3 has 15 amino acids. Germline-derived CDR1 and CDR2 are LNHDA and SQIVND (reference sequence). CDR3 region: CASSPSIGATYEQYF. CDR3 DNA: TGTGCCAGTAGCCCCTCGATAGGGGCGACCTACGAGCAGTACTTC. The full variable domain, rest sourced from reference TRBV19 and TRBJ2-7, is DGGITQSPKYLFRKEGQNVTLSCEQNLNHDAMYWYRQDPGQGLRLIYYSQIVNDFQKGDIAEGYSVSREKKESFPLTVTSAQKNPTAFYLCASSPSIGATYEQYFGPGTRLTVT.

The chain uses TRBV6-5 and TRBJ1-2; unclear D gene. The germline V gene has CDR1 MNHEY and CDR2 SVGAGI. The CDR3 is made up of 12 amino acids. V lost 5 bases and J 2 bases, leaving 6 bases between the germline ends. The CDR3 protein is CASSQLNYGYTF. CDR3 sequence (DNA): TGTGCCAGCAGTCAACTCAACTATGGCTACACCTTC.

The chain joins TRBV3-1 (or the pseudogene TRBV3-2) to TRBJ2-1; D is ambiguous. The V gene's germline CDR1 is LGHDT and CDR2 YNNKEL (reference sequence). Trimming removed 0 bases from V and 3 bases from J, with 9 bases in between. The CDR3 has 15 residues. The CDR3 sequence: CASSQDEAYYNEQFF. Written as DNA, the CDR3 is TGTGCCAGCAGCCAAGACGAGGCCTACTACAATGAGCAGTTCTTC.

V is TRBV7-9 and J is TRBJ1-2, with D uncertain. The CDR3 spans 12 residues. The V end lost 5 bases, the J end lost 4 bases, and 8 bases lay between the germline ends. Germline CDR1 and CDR2: SEHNR and FQNEAQ (reference sequence). The CDR3 loop is CASSLRAYGYTF. The CDR3 DNA sequence: TGTGCCAGCAGCCTAAGAGCCTATGGCTACACCTTC.

The chain carries TRBV5-1 and TRBJ1-3; TRBD1 agrees at 7 bases. V lost 4 bases, J lost 8 bases, and 9 bases stayed unmatched. Per the germline V gene, CDR1 is SGHRS and CDR2 is YFSETQ. This CDR3 is 14 amino acids long. CDR3 nucleotide sequence: TGCGCCAGCAGCGGGGGACAGTTAGAAGACACCATATATTTT. This gives the protein CASSGGQLEDTIYF.

The chain carries TRBV7-3 and TRBJ2-3, with 11 nucleotides matching TRBD2. The CDR3 consists of 15 residues. The V segment lost 5 bases and the J segment 3 bases; nucleotides outside the gene matches: 4. From germline, CDR1 is SGHTA and CDR2 FQGTGA. The CDR3 region has the DNA TGTGCCAGCAGCCCGACTAGCGGGATAACAGATACGCAGTATTTT. Translating gives CASSPTSGITDTQYF.

This clone was observed a handful of times. The chain has TRBV20-1 and TRBJ2-3, with 8 bases aligning to TRBD2. Germline CDR1 and CDR2: DFQATT and SNEGSKA (reference sequence). The CDR3 is 16 residues long. The V gene end was trimmed by 3 bases and the J gene end by 5 bases; junction bases not matched to a gene: 13. The DNA for the CDR3 is TGCAGTGCTAGTCCTCCCGGGACTAGAGCTGGAGATACGCAGTATTTT. Protein product: CSASPPGTRAGDTQYF.

This clone was detected only once. The V call is TRBV9, the J call TRBJ1-5, with no clear D. Trimming removed 0 bases from V and 8 bases from J, with 9 bases in between. The CDR3 has 13 residues. CDR1 is SGDLS and CDR2 is YYNGEE in the germline V gene. Written as DNA, the CDR3 is TGTGCCAGCAGCGTAGATTGGGGAGAGCCCCAGCATTTT. It specifies CASSVDWGEPQHF.

V is TRBV29-1 and J is TRBJ2-3; perhaps TRBD1 as D (6 bases). CDR3 length: 14 amino acids. The ends were cut back, 7 bases at V and 1 base at J, with 15 bases in the middle. Germline V gene sequence: CDR1 SQVTM, CDR2 ANQGSEA. The CDR3 DNA sequence: TGCAGCGCTCAACGACAGGAGGGCACAGATACGCAGTATTTT. This codes for CSAQRQEGTDTQYF.

J is TRBJ1-4 and V is TRBV28, with TRBD1 as a possible D gene (5 bases). Per germline, CDR1 MDHEN and CDR2 SYDVKM. The CDR3 is made up of 14 amino acids. The V and J ends lost 7 bases and 5 bases respectively, with 14 bases between them. CDR3 bases: TGTGCCAGCACTCTGGGGGGGATAAATGAAAAACTGTTTTTT. Amino acids: CASTLGGINEKLFF.

In this sample, this clone turned up a few times. The chain combines TRBV7-2 with TRBJ2-2, with 7 bases that match TRBD1. V lost 5 bases and J lost 7; bases outside the gene matches: 10. This CDR3 region has 15 residues. Germline lookup yields CDR1 SGHTA and CDR2 FQGNSA. CDR3 bases: TGTGCCAGCAGCCGTGGACAGGCGGCTCTCGGGGAGCTGTTTTTT. Translated: CASSRGQAALGELFF.